The sequence of this TCR beta chain was determined in a study of CD8 T cells in ankylosing spondylitis. The study's findings and limits: Blood of patients with ankylosing spondylitis appeared to be characterized by a TCR beta motif of fewer than 10 highly homologous variants.

Molecular-barcoded quantitative 5'-RACE produced these TCR beta libraries. Each CDR3 protein is one row after TCRdb ran MiXCR on the 5' RACE reads. The data contain 470,000 or so distinct CDR3 sequences, roughly 26% of them singletons. In regard to this clonotype: Its target is not known.

This sequence originates from a male donor with ankylosing spondylitis. The sample taken for sequencing was blood, either unsorted or a sorted T cell fraction (not recorded which).

CDR3 bases: TGCAGTGCCCGTAGGACTAGCAACTCCTACGAGCAGTACTTC. Protein: CSARRTSNSYEQYF. This chain links TRBV20-1 with TRBJ2-7; 8 bases map to TRBD2. V lost 6 bases to trimming and J lost 0 bases; unmatched junction nucleotides: 7. This CDR3 comprises 14 residues. CDR1 and CDR2 from the germline V gene are DFQATT and SNEGSKA (reference sequence).